Shown below are 22 T cell receptor beta chains from a single sample sequenced in a study of read filtering for tumor transcriptome and immune sequencing. From 300 to 450 ng of RNA, a library with molecular barcoded alpha/delta and beta/gamma adaptors was made. Using its own MiXCR run on the reads, TCRdb lists one record per CDR3 protein. In the table there are over 45,000 distinct CDR3 sequences, more than 20% of which are singletons. Material for sequencing was a population of CD138-negative cells sorted from bone marrow. The receptors were gathered from a donor aged 40 or over with multiple myeloma.

This clonotype was counted many times. V and J are TRBV29-1 and TRBJ2-3, with D hard to call. CDR3 length: 15 amino acids. CDR1 is SQVTM and CDR2 is ANQGSEA in the germline V gene. Trimming shortened V by 5 bases and J by 0 bases, and 15 bases separated the two germline ends. The CDR3 is CSVLIRPQSTDTQYF. The CDR3 DNA reads as TGCAGCGTTCTCATCAGGCCCCAGAGCACAGATACGCAGTATTTT.

In DNA, the CDR3 is TGTGCCAGCAGCTTACGGGGCGAGCAGTACTTC. Its protein is CASSLRGEQYF. V and J are TRBV7-8 and TRBJ2-7, with D perhaps TRBD2 (5 bases). Germline V gene lookup returns CDR1 SGHVS and CDR2 FQNEAQ. CDR3 size: 11 residues. The V end lost 2 bases, the J end lost 6 bases, and 5 bases lay between the germline ends. The full variable domain, its missing parts supplied by reference TRBV7-8 and TRBJ2-7, is GAGVSQSPRYKVAKRGQDVALRCDPISGHVSLFWYQQALGQGPEFLTYFQNEAQLDKSGLPSDRFFAERPEGSVSTLKIQRTQQEDSAVYLCASSLRGEQYFGPGTRLTVT.

V usage is TRBV2 and J usage is TRBJ1-2; tentative D call: TRBD1 (5 bases). The CDR3 is 15 amino acids. CDR1 SNHLY and CDR2 FYNNEI come from the germline V gene. Trimming took off 7 bases at V and 5 bases at J, with 20 bases between the two ends. CDR3 in amino acids: CASTPSGGGTYGYTF. The DNA of the CDR3 is TGTGCCAGCACTCCTTCTGGGGGAGGAACTTATGGCTACACCTTC.

This clonotype was counted ten times or more. The chain recombines TRBV12-3 or TRBV12-4 with TRBJ2-6, with D unclear. V was clipped by 8 bases and J by 0 bases, with 17 bases between them. This CDR3 spans 17 amino acids. CDR3 sequence: CASLWAPPDSGANVLTF. The DNA for the CDR3 is TGTGCCAGCCTTTGGGCCCCCCCCGACTCTGGGGCCAACGTCCTGACTTTC.

V gene TRBV29-1 combines with J gene TRBJ2-2, with TRBD2 matching over 10 bases. This CDR3 comprises 15 residues. J lost 4 bases, V lost 3 bases, and 5 bases had no gene match. Germline CDR1 reads SQVTM; CDR2 reads ANQGSEA. The CDR3, as DNA: TGCAGCGTTGACAGCGGGAGGGCAGGCACCGGGGAGCTGTTTTTT. Translating it yields CSVDSGRAGTGELFF.

The sample holds a few counts of this clonotype. The chain couples TRBV7-9 to TRBJ1-2, with D unclear. CDR1 and CDR2 from the germline V gene are SEHNR and FQNEAQ (reference sequence). V gave up 1 base and J gave up 4 bases, with 10 bases separating them. The CDR3 is 14 residues long. The CDR3 reads CASSLVARTYGYTF. In DNA, the CDR3 is TGTGCCAGCAGCTTAGTTGCCCGGACCTATGGCTACACCTTC.

At least ten counts were recorded for this clonotype. This may be a read error: a much more frequent sequence differs by one nucleotide. The chain joins TRBV28 to TRBJ1-1, with TRBD1 matching over 7 bases. Germline CDR1 MDHEN, CDR2 SYDVKM. The CDR3 is 14 residues long. The CDR3 spells CGSSLQRQGHEAFF. CDR3 nucleotide sequence: TGTGGCAGCAGTTTACAACGACAGGGCCATGAAGCTTTCTTT.

The sample holds many counts of this clonotype. The chain uses TRBV7-3 and TRBJ2-1; 8 bases fit TRBD1. V shed 2 bases, J shed 4 bases, and the junction held 7 bases outside the gene matches. Per germline, CDR1 SGHTA and CDR2 FQGTGA. The CDR3 loop spans 16 amino acids. For the CDR3, the DNA is TGTGCCAGCAGCTTAGGCCGACAGGGGAATTACAATGAGCAGTTCTTC. Protein product: CASSLGRQGNYNEQFF.

This clonotype was observed many times. This chain links TRBV3-1 with TRBJ2-1; maybe TRBD2 (5 bases). Germline lookup yields CDR1 LGHDT and CDR2 YNNKEL (reference sequence). The V end lost 1 base, the J end lost 3 bases, and 13 bases lay between the germline ends. The CDR3 contains 16 residues. Here the CDR3 DNA reads TGTGCCAGCAGCCAAGGCCAAACGGGATACTACAATGAGCAGTTCTTC. Its translation: CASSQGQTGYYNEQFF.

This clonotype has a count of ten or more. The V gene is TRBV6-4, the J gene TRBJ2-4; 10 bases agree with TRBD2. V was clipped by 6 bases and J by 8 bases; unmatched bases: 4. CDR3 length: 13 amino acids. The germline V gene has CDR1 MRHNA and CDR2 SNTAGT. This chain's CDR3 is CASSPSGSDIQYF. CDR3 nucleotide sequence: TGTGCCAGCAGCCCTAGCGGGAGTGACATTCAGTACTTC.

This clonotype was detected ten times or more. This chain joins TRBV29-1 and TRBJ1-1, with D perhaps matching TRBD1 (5 bases). V was cut by 0 bases and J by 4 bases, with 21 bases left in between. This CDR3 has 17 amino acids. Germline V gives CDR1 SQVTM, CDR2 ANQGSEA. CDR3 sequence: CSVEEYFGEGRSTEAFF. The CDR3 bases are TGCAGCGTTGAAGAGTATTTCGGCGAGGGGAGGAGCACTGAAGCTTTCTTT.

This clonotype was counted ten times or more. The chain carries TRBV10-3 and TRBJ1-1; D is unresolved. This CDR3 contains 14 residues. Germline-derived CDR1 and CDR2 are ENHRY and SYGVKD. Trimming left V 10 bases short and J 5 bases short, with 20 bases between. This chain's CDR3 is CATRSNPSETEAFF. CDR3 DNA sequence: TGTGCCACCAGGTCCAACCCCAGCGAAACTGAAGCTTTCTTT.

The sample holds many counts of this clonotype. Here the CDR3 DNA reads TGCGCCAGCAGCCCAGGGACAGGGAACACTGAAGCTTTCTTT. This sequence encodes CASSPGTGNTEAFF. V and J are TRBV5-1 and TRBJ1-1; 8 positions match TRBD1. CDR3 size: 14 residues. Germline V gives CDR1 SGHRS, CDR2 YFSETQ. With 4 bases clipped from V and 1 base from J, the junction kept 3 bases outside the gene matches.

The V and J genes are TRBV29-1 and TRBJ2-2; a possible D gene is TRBD1 (6 bases). Germline values: CDR1 SQVTM, CDR2 ANQGSEA. The CDR3 runs 12 residues. The germline V and J ends were trimmed by 6 bases and 5 bases, with 10 bases remaining between them. For the CDR3, the DNA is TGCAGCGTCACAGGGTTTACCGGGGAGCTGTTTTTT. Translating gives CSVTGFTGELFF.

This clonotype was observed at least ten times. The chain combines TRBV14 with TRBJ1-2; D ambiguous. The CDR3 is made up of 14 amino acids. The V end was cut by 4 bases, the J end by 3 bases, with 12 bases between. Germline assignment: CDR1 SGHDN and CDR2 FVKESK. CDR3 nucleotides: TGTGCCAGCAGCCGGATGGGCGCGGACTATGGCTACACCTTC. Translating gives CASSRMGADYGYTF.

This clonotype was observed at least ten times. The chain joins TRBV2 to TRBJ2-7, with D unclear. V dropped 3 bases and J dropped 3 bases, with 6 bases sitting between them. CDR1 and CDR2 (germline): SNHLY, FYNNEI. The CDR3 contains 12 residues. This CDR3 is CASSERSYEQYF. For the CDR3, the DNA is TGTGCCAGCAGTGAGCGGAGCTACGAGCAGTACTTC.

This clonotype showed up many times. This sequence joins TRBV28 and TRBJ2-7, with a possible D match to TRBD1 (5 bases). Germline V gene data show CDR1 as MDHEN and CDR2 as SYDVKM. This CDR3 has 14 residues. V lost 5 bases, J lost 6 bases, and 17 bases lay in between. The CDR3 loop reads CASSNVLQGFEQYF. The DNA of the CDR3 is TGTGCCAGCAGTAACGTCCTCCAGGGATTCGAGCAGTACTTC.

At least ten counts were recorded for this clonotype. This chain links TRBV18 with TRBJ2-2; D is unresolved. The CDR3 loop spans 17 amino acids. Trimming removed 0 bases from V and 1 base from J, with 12 bases in between. The germline V gene has CDR1 KGHSH and CDR2 LQKENI. The DNA of the CDR3 is TGTGCCAGCTCACCACCGACGTCCCAAGGGAACACCGGGGAGCTGTTTTTT. Translation: CASSPPTSQGNTGELFF.

This clonotype has ten or more counts. The V call is TRBV7-9, the J call TRBJ1-5; D gene ambiguous. The CDR3 extends over 12 amino acids. The V gene lost 5 bases and the J gene lost 2 bases, with 4 bases spanning the gap. Per germline, CDR1 SEHNR and CDR2 FQNEAQ (reference sequence). CDR3 loop: CASSTGNQPQHF. CDR3 sequence (DNA): TGTGCCAGCAGCACAGGCAATCAGCCCCAGCATTTT.

In the case of this clonotype: A read error may explain this, as a much larger clone is one base away. The chain joins TRBV12-3 or TRBV12-4 to TRBJ1-5; D uncertain. CDR3 length: 16 amino acids. V lost 1 base, J lost 6 bases, and 16 bases lay in between. The CDR3 DNA reads TGTGCCAGCAGTTTAGGCTTCATCGGGGTACTTCAGCCCCAGCATTTT. This encodes CASSLGFIGVLQPQHF.

CDR3 DNA: TGCAGCGTTGATTATAGGATGGGAAACACTGAAGCTTTCTTT. This translates into CSVDYRMGNTEAFF. V and J are TRBV29-1 and TRBJ1-1; D ambiguous. The V end was cut by 3 bases, the J end by 2 bases, with 13 bases between. Germline V gene sequence: CDR1 SQVTM, CDR2 ANQGSEA. The CDR3 covers 14 residues.

There are many counts of this clonotype. The chain employs TRBV9 and TRBJ2-1; no clear D. Trimming stripped 0 bases from V and 7 bases from J, with 8 bases between. This CDR3 is built from 13 residues. CDR1 is SGDLS, CDR2 YYNGEE, per germline. CDR3 in DNA: TGTGCCAGCAGCGTAGCTCTTCCGAATGAGCAGTTCTTC. The encoded protein is CASSVALPNEQFF.